Below are 7 T cell receptor beta chains sequenced from a single sample in a study of cytomegalovirus exposure and HLA in healthy donors. 60 Vbeta and 13 Jbeta primers were used in PCR. TCRdb's table, derived via immunoSEQ multiplex PCR, lists solely in-frame clones and lacks some. The sample holds some 110,000 clones; about two thirds are singletons and the top ten take just over 8.5%. The sequenced sample was PBMCs. The receptors originated from a man aged 30-40 years in good health and CMV-seropositive.

The CDR3 nucleotides read TGTGCCAGCAGTGATCCCCCGGGACAGGCGAACCTCTATAATTCACCCCTCCACTTT. Protein sequence: CASSDPPGQANLYNSPLHF. The chain employs TRBV2 and TRBJ1-6; 8 nucleotides agree with TRBD1. The CDR3 sequence is 19 residues long. Germline trimming cut 3 bases from V and 3 bases from J; bases unmatched to any gene: 13. Germline-derived CDR1 and CDR2 are SNHLY and FYNNEI.

The V and J genes are TRBV30 and TRBJ2-5, with D tentatively TRBD1 (5 bases). Trimming stripped 0 bases from V and 1 base from J, with 18 bases between. Germline lookup yields CDR1 GTSNPN and CDR2 SVGIG (reference sequence). The CDR3 loop spans 17 amino acids. CDR3: CAWSVIGVGALQETQYF. The CDR3 bases are TGTGCCTGGAGTGTAATAGGAGTTGGGGCCCTCCAAGAGACCCAGTACTTC.

The chain combines TRBV6-5 with TRBJ2-1; 9 bases fit TRBD1. Per germline, CDR1 MNHEY and CDR2 SVGAGI. V dropped 4 bases and J dropped 4; count of bases not matched to a gene: 5. The CDR3 is 15 amino acids. Here the CDR3 reads CASSFTGGAYNEQFF. The CDR3 nucleotides are TGTGCCAGCAGTTTCACAGGGGGCGCTTACAATGAGCAGTTCTTC.

The chain carries TRBV9 and TRBJ1-3; 10 bases fit TRBD1. V trimming: 4 bases; J trimming: 1 base; junction bases outside the gene matches: 11. From germline, CDR1 is SGDLS and CDR2 YYNGEE. The CDR3 loop spans 18 amino acids. The CDR3 sequence: CASSHPGQGIPSGNTIYF. The CDR3 nucleotides read TGTGCCAGCAGCCACCCGGGACAGGGGATCCCATCTGGAAACACCATATATTTT. Full variable domain (rest looked up from reference TRBV9 and TRBJ1-3): DSGVTQTPKHLITATGQRVTLRCSPRSGDLSVYWYQQSLDQGLQFLIQYYNGEERAKGNILERFSAQQFPDLHSELNLSSLELGDSALYFCASSHPGQGIPSGNTIYFGEGSWLTVV.

J is TRBJ2-5 and V is TRBV11-3; TRBD2 aligns across 7 bases. From germline, CDR1 is SGHNT and CDR2 YENEEA. The length of the CDR3 is 18 residues. Trimming removed 5 bases from V and 2 bases from J; junction bases left unmatched: 17. For the CDR3, the DNA is TGTGCCAGCAGCCCCGGTCCTCTCGGGAGGCGCCTTCAAGAGACCCAGTACTTC. This translates into CASSPGPLGRRLQETQYF. Full variable domain (rest looked up from reference TRBV11-3 and TRBJ2-5): EAGVVQSPRYKIIEKKQPVAFWCNPISGHNTLYWYLQNLGQGPELLIRYENEEAVDDSQLPKDRFSAERLKGVDSTLKIQPAELGDSAVYLCASSPGPLGRRLQETQYFGPGTRLLVL.

This clone was picked up a small number of times. The chain has TRBV19 and TRBJ2-3; D gene uncertain. The V gene lost 4 bases and the J gene lost 5 bases, with 22 bases spanning the gap. The CDR3 runs to 17 residues. CDR1 is LNHDA and CDR2 is SQIVND in the germline V gene (reference sequence). The CDR3 spells CASSTPSNPDVLDTQYF. The CDR3 DNA follows: TGTGCCAGTAGTACTCCCTCTAATCCTGATGTTTTAGATACGCAGTATTTT.

The chain carries TRBV5-1 and TRBJ2-1, with TRBD2 identical over 8 bases. J gave up 8 bases and V 0 bases, and 4 bases lay outside the gene matches. This CDR3 spans 14 amino acids. In germline, CDR1 is SGHRS, CDR2 YFSETQ. The CDR3 loop is CASSLERRGDEQFF. The CDR3 DNA is TGCGCCAGCAGCTTGGAGAGGCGGGGGGATGAGCAGTTCTTC.